This entry lists 27 T cell receptor beta chains sequenced from one sample in a study of cytomegalovirus exposure and HLA in healthy donors. The PCR used 60 Vbeta and 13 Jbeta primers. Data came from immunoSEQ multiplex PCR; TCRdb stores just in-frame clones and leaves some out. The table includes more than 95,000 clones, 55% to 75% detected once. Sequencing input: PBMCs. These receptors all come from a man in his sixties in good health and CMV-seronegative.

The table lists this clone with a few counts. V gene TRBV7-2 combines with J gene TRBJ1-1; D is undetermined. Germline V gene data show CDR1 as SGHTA and CDR2 as FQGNSA. The CDR3 loop spans 14 amino acids. The V end lost 5 bases, the J end lost 3 bases, and 13 bases lay between the germline ends. The CDR3 spells CASSVQTRYTEAFF. In nucleotides, the CDR3 is TGTGCCAGCAGCGTTCAGACCAGGTACACTGAAGCTTTCTTT. The variable domain in full, completed from reference TRBV7-2 and TRBJ1-1, reads GAGVSQSPSNKVTEKGKDVELRCDPISGHTALYWYRQSLGQGLEFLIYFQGNSAPDKSGLPSDRFSAERTGGSVSTLTIQRTQQEDSAVYLCASSVQTRYTEAFFGQGTRLTVV.

The chain couples TRBV5-4 to TRBJ2-7; TRBD2 aligns across 12 bases. Losses at the gene ends were 4 bases for V and 4 bases for J; bases not matched to a gene: 3. CDR3 size: 14 residues. Looked up from germline, CDR1 is SGHNT and CDR2 is YYREEE (reference sequence). CDR3 sequence: CASSTSGGPYEQYF. In DNA form, the CDR3 reads TGTGCCAGCAGCACTAGCGGGGGGCCGTACGAGCAGTACTTC.

CDR3 coding DNA: TGTGCCAGCAGTTACAGGCAGGGGGACGGGGAGCTGTTTTTT. It codes for CASSYRQGDGELFF. This rearrangement joins TRBV6-5 to TRBJ2-2, with 7 positions matching TRBD1. This CDR3 has 14 amino acids. The V gene's germline CDR1 is MNHEY and CDR2 SVGAGI. V was pared by 2 bases and J by 7 bases, with 4 bases of the junction left unmatched.

The chain is built from TRBV10-1 and TRBJ2-5; a possible D gene is TRBD1 (5 bases). Trimming removed 3 bases at V and 7 bases at J, with 12 bases between. CDR1 and CDR2 (germline): WNHNN, SYGVQD (reference sequence). The CDR3 has 13 amino acids. As DNA, the CDR3 is TGCGCCAGCAGTGAAGTGTCCCAGGGGACCCAGTACTTC. Encoded protein: CASSEVSQGTQYF.

The CDR3 sequence is CASSVPGEGYTF. CDR3 in DNA: TGTGCCAGCAGCGTACCCGGGGAAGGCTACACCTTC. The chain is built from TRBV9 and TRBJ1-2; D remains unclear. Trimming took 1 base from V and 8 from J, leaving 9 bases between them. This CDR3 is 12 amino acids long. In germline, CDR1 is SGDLS, CDR2 YYNGEE.

V usage is TRBV5-1 and J usage is TRBJ1-5; D gene uncertain. V lost 4 bases, J lost 2 bases, and 13 bases lay in between. The germline gives CDR1 SGHRS, CDR2 YFSETQ. CDR3 length: 15 residues. CDR3 residues: CASSPVGGGNQPQHF. For the CDR3, the DNA is TGCGCCAGCAGCCCGGTGGGTGGAGGCAATCAGCCCCAGCATTTT.

V and J are TRBV28 and TRBJ1-5; 7 bases match TRBD1. CDR3 length equals 15 residues. Germline CDR1 reads MDHEN; CDR2 reads SYDVKM. The J segment lost 4 bases and the V segment lost 5 bases, leaving 8 bases of the junction unmatched. CDR3: CASSPRQGSNQPQHF. For the CDR3, the DNA is TGTGCCAGCAGTCCGAGACAGGGAAGTAATCAGCCCCAGCATTTT.

The J gene is TRBJ2-7, the V gene TRBV5-1; D is possibly TRBD2 (6 bases). The V gene's germline CDR1 is SGHRS and CDR2 YFSETQ. CDR3 length: 14 amino acids. Trimming pared 2 bases from V and 0 bases from J, leaving 9 bases between. In DNA form, the CDR3 reads TGCGCCAGCAGCTTAGCCGGGGGCTCCTACGAGCAGTACTTC. Its protein is CASSLAGGSYEQYF.

The chain employs TRBV7-3 and TRBJ2-1, with 8 bases that match TRBD2. The length of the CDR3 is 16 residues. Germline-derived CDR1 and CDR2 are SGHTA and FQGTGA. The ends lost 1 base at V and 4 bases at J; junction bases unmatched: 6. CDR3 sequence: CASSLMASGLYNEQFF. The CDR3 region has the DNA TGTGCCAGCAGCTTAATGGCTAGCGGGCTTTACAATGAGCAGTTCTTC.

This chain connects TRBV6-6 to TRBJ1-5, with D perhaps TRBD1 (6 bases). V gave up 6 bases and J gave up 3 bases, with 15 bases separating them. The CDR3 is 15 amino acids. Germline CDR1 and CDR2: MNHNY and SVGAGI (reference sequence). The CDR3 DNA sequence: TGTGCCAGCAGGGGGGCAGCTTATAACAATCAGCCCCAGCATTTT. This sequence encodes CASRGAAYNNQPQHF.

The chain uses TRBV4-1 and TRBJ1-3; no clear D gene. Between the trimmed V and J ends, which lost 4 bases and 3 bases, there was a span of 7 bases. This CDR3 spans 13 amino acids. Germline-derived CDR1 and CDR2 are MGHRA and YSYEKL. CDR3 nucleotides: TGCGCCAGCAGCCCATTAGTTGGAAACACCATATATTTT. Its protein is CASSPLVGNTIYF.

In its sample, this clone was seen a few times. The chain joins TRBV9 to TRBJ1-2; D unclear. The CDR3 length is 15 residues. Per the germline V gene, CDR1 is SGDLS and CDR2 is YYNGEE. V lost 3 bases to trimming and J lost 6 bases, with 18 bases between them. The CDR3 DNA reads TGTGCCAGCAGCGAGAGGGAAATCGAACTAAATGGCTACACCTTC. This gives the protein CASSEREIELNGYTF.

The sample holds a few counts of this clone. The rearrangement joins TRBV6-5 to TRBJ2-3, with 7 bases identical to TRBD2. CDR3 length: 14 residues. The V segment lost 4 bases and the J segment 3 bases; nucleotides outside the gene matches: 4. Germline values: CDR1 MNHEY, CDR2 SVGAGI. This CDR3 is CASSSLGGTDTQYF. In DNA, the CDR3 is TGTGCCAGCAGTTCCCTGGGAGGGACAGATACGCAGTATTTT.

The chain is built from TRBV18 and TRBJ1-4, with a tentative D call TRBD1 (5 bases). This CDR3 has 23 residues. Germline assignment: CDR1 KGHSH and CDR2 LQKENI. V was pared by 0 bases and J by 0 bases, with 29 bases between. The CDR3 protein is CASSPPVTGRTGGRSATNEKLFF. DNA for the CDR3: TGTGCCAGCTCACCACCCGTAACAGGCCGGACCGGGGGTCGTTCTGCAACTAATGAAAAACTGTTTTTT.

This clone was observed a handful of times. The chain is built from TRBV5-1 and TRBJ2-6; no clear D gene. The CDR3 length is 16 residues. From germline, CDR1 is SGHRS and CDR2 YFSETQ. V was shortened by 0 bases and J by 0 bases, with 7 bases between the two germline ends. CDR3 loop: CASSLDGPSGANVLTF. CDR3 in DNA: TGCGCCAGCAGCTTGGATGGGCCCTCTGGGGCCAACGTCCTGACTTTC.

V is TRBV11-1 and J is TRBJ2-7; tentative D call: TRBD2 (6 bases). Germline V gene lookup returns CDR1 SGHAT and CDR2 FQDESV (reference sequence). Trimming shortened V by 5 bases and J by 7 bases, and 15 bases separated the two germline ends. The CDR3 loop spans 13 amino acids. The CDR3 sequence is CASSLIGAGEQYF. CDR3 in DNA: TGTGCCAGCAGCCTAATTGGGGCGGGGGAGCAGTACTTC.

The chain uses TRBV28 and TRBJ1-2, with D maybe TRBD1 (5 bases). Germline V gene data show CDR1 as MDHEN and CDR2 as SYDVKM. V lost 5 bases and J 4 bases, leaving 17 bases between the germline ends. The CDR3 spans 15 residues. CDR3 loop: CASSLGVTVAYGYTF. CDR3 nucleotide sequence: TGTGCCAGCAGTCTAGGGGTGACAGTCGCCTATGGCTACACCTTC.

The chain joins TRBV6-1 to TRBJ2-7; D unclear. CDR3 length: 12 amino acids. Trimming took off 7 bases at V and 0 bases at J, with 7 bases between the two ends. CDR1 is MNHNS, CDR2 SASEGT, per germline. The DNA for the CDR3 is TGTGCCAGCACTCAGTACTCCTACGAGCAGTACTTC. Translation gives CASTQYSYEQYF.

The chain is built from TRBV15 and TRBJ2-7; unclear D gene. The length of the CDR3 is 12 residues. Germline CDR1 reads LNHNV; CDR2 reads YYDKDF (reference sequence). Trimming pared 3 bases from V and 0 bases from J, leaving 3 bases between. In DNA form, the CDR3 reads TGTGCCACCAGCAGCGGCTCCTACGAGCAGTACTTC. It translates to CATSSGSYEQYF.

This chain uses TRBV5-4 with TRBJ2-3, with TRBD1 identical over 12 bases. CDR3 length equals 18 residues. The V segment lost 4 bases and the J segment 3 bases; nucleotides outside the gene matches: 12. Germline assignment: CDR1 SGHNT and CDR2 YYREEE (reference sequence). The CDR3 spells CASSQGDRGLGMTDTQYF. Here the CDR3 DNA reads TGTGCCAGCAGCCAAGGGGACAGGGGGCTCGGAATGACAGATACGCAGTATTTT.

V and J are TRBV6-5 and TRBJ1-6, with no clear D. This CDR3 is 14 amino acids long. V was cut by 4 bases and J by 6 bases, with 10 bases left in between. Per the germline V gene, CDR1 is MNHEY and CDR2 is SVGAGI. CDR3 residues: CASSSPVPNSPLHF. CDR3 DNA: TGTGCCAGCAGTTCCCCGGTCCCTAATTCACCCCTCCACTTT.

Only a few counts were recorded for this clone. Germline and junction disagree at one end, which may indicate a read error. The chain uses TRBV7-9 and TRBJ2-1, with 16 bases that match TRBD2. Germline CDR1 and CDR2: SEHNR and FQNEAQ (reference sequence). The CDR3 spans 16 residues. The CDR3 protein is CSSSRTPGLAGGPLFF. DNA of the CDR3: TGTTCCAGCAGCCGGACACCGGGACTAGCGGGAGGGCCGTTATTCTTC.

V and J are TRBV2 and TRBJ2-7; 8 bases map to TRBD1. V lost 6 bases, J lost 5 bases, and 9 bases stayed unmatched. Looked up from germline, CDR1 is SNHLY and CDR2 is FYNNEI. The CDR3 sequence is 14 residues long. CDR3 in DNA: TGTGCCAGCAGCGGGCAGGGGGCAAGCCACGAGCAGTACTTC. Translated: CASSGQGASHEQYF.

The gene calls are TRBV4-2 and TRBJ1-3; the D gene is possibly TRBD1 (6 bases). The CDR3 contains 16 residues. Germline V gene data show CDR1 as LGHNA and CDR2 as YNFKEQ. With 0 bases removed from V and 2 bases from J, the gap between germline ends came to 11 bases. In DNA form, the CDR3 reads TGTGCCAGCAGCCAAGACAGGGGATCGGCTGGAAACACCATATATTTT. Translation: CASSQDRGSAGNTIYF.

V gene TRBV5-1 combines with J gene TRBJ2-7; no firm D call. This CDR3 is built from 11 residues. V lost 3 bases and J lost 4, with 5 bases in between. Germline V gene sequence: CDR1 SGHRS, CDR2 YFSETQ. The CDR3 loop reads CASSSHYEQYF. The CDR3 DNA reads as TGCGCCAGCAGCTCCCATTACGAGCAGTACTTC.

The V call is TRBV9, the J call TRBJ2-7; tentative D call: TRBD2 (7 bases). CDR3 length: 14 residues. The germline gives CDR1 SGDLS, CDR2 YYNGEE. The ends were cut back, 0 bases at V and 5 bases at J, with 12 bases in the middle. This CDR3 reads CASSVVGGLNEQYF. CDR3 DNA: TGTGCCAGCAGCGTAGTCGGGGGGCTGAACGAGCAGTACTTC. Full variable domain (outside the CDR3, taken from reference TRBV9 and TRBJ2-7): DSGVTQTPKHLITATGQRVTLRCSPRSGDLSVYWYQQSLDQGLQFLIQYYNGEERAKGNILERFSAQQFPDLHSELNLSSLELGDSALYFCASSVVGGLNEQYFGPGTRLTVT.

V usage is TRBV30 and J usage is TRBJ2-1, with 11 positions matching TRBD2. With V trimmed by 2 bases and J by 1 base, 7 bases remained unmatched. Germline assignment: CDR1 GTSNPN and CDR2 SVGIG (reference sequence). The CDR3 has 17 residues. CDR3 in amino acids: CAWSKLASGRSYNEQFF. CDR3 nucleotides: TGTGCCTGGAGTAAGCTGGCTAGCGGGAGGTCCTACAATGAGCAGTTCTTC.